The T cell receptor beta chain described here comes from a study of T-cell reconstitution after alpha-beta-depleted transplantation in children (dated by TCRdb to 2016 to 2017). Background for the entire study: Using TCR repertoire profiling, the study followed T-cell immune reconstitution in a quantitative way in children after TCRalphabeta/CD19-depleted allogeneic hematopoietic cell transplantation.

There are 12 amino acids in the CDR3, from cysteine to phenylalanine inclusive. The entry retains the CDR3 DNA only, 36 bases that are in frame from base 1. V is clipped by 8 bases and J by 8 bases, and the sequence between their germline boundaries is 12 bases long. The germline V gene provides CDR1 MDHEN and CDR2 SYDVKM. Library construction relied on PCR. Data came from an Illumina HiSeq 2500. TCR libraries were prepared with molecular barcoding, using unique molecular identifiers to normalize TCRbeta repertoire quantification. TCRdb itself trimmed the public reads at Q25 with fastp, ran MiXCR and retained productive beta chains. Merged by CDR3 protein, the rows form single entries marked with the most common genes and DNA. Across this sample there are 150,000 to 200,000 distinct CDR3 sequences, with about 14% seen only once. Less than 15% of the sample rests with the top ten. This clonotype was observed at least ten times. It has no known antigen specificity. Base qualities were left out, and no much larger clone turns up one base away.

The chain is encoded by TRBV28 joined to TRBJ2-2; no D segment can be confidently identified. The sequencing here drew on PBMCs from the stem cell graft donor, taken from the stem cell graft. The receptor comes from a human donor who donated a stem cell graft to a child with acute lymphoblastic leukemia. The nucleotide sequence reads TGTGCCAGCCCAAATTACCAAGGGGAGCTGTTTTTT. The resulting protein is CASPNYQGELFF.